This entry is about one T cell receptor beta chain. No cognate antigen has been identified for it. No clone much larger than this one lies a single base away; base qualities are absent. Genomic DNA was extracted with the Qiagen DNeasy kit from unsorted PBMCs and from negatively selected CD4+ and CD8+ fractions. TCR beta CDR3 regions were amplified by immunoSEQ multiplex PCR using primers annealing to V and J segments. A synthetic immune receptor repertoire was used to minimize amplification bias, and any residual bias was removed computationally once sequencing was done. The paper's processing steps were these. Custom Python scripts were used to quantify repertoire diversity as the Shannon entropy index. The unsorted, CD4+ and CD8+ repertoires were each analyzed separately, with the exception of combined analyses, where CD4+ and CD8+ sequences were merged in silico. A clone was considered expanded if an increase in frequency of at least 2-fold after treatment relative to C1D1 was found, and a pseudocount of 0.5 was applied to clones undetected at baseline. Clones with 0 or 1 copy at C1D1 were defined as singleton clones, while clones with 2 or more copies were defined as non-singleton clones. Clones expanded in unsorted samples were annotated as CD4+, CD8+ or unknown by matching protein sequences in sorted samples from the same patient. Diversity changes from C1D1 to C4D1 were tested in paired samples using Wilcoxon tests. TCRdb mirrors the immuneACCESS table, restricted to in-frame sequences. Some clones are absent from its copies; in checked studies, under half trace to an unresolved V gene, and the reason for the others is unknown. V and J calls and clone size follow that table, whereas D and trimming were derived from the DNA. This sample is represented by under 70,000 clones; about 91% of them were singletons. Jointly, the top ten make up approximately 12% of the sample.

The data belong to a study of PD-1 blockade in classical Hodgkin lymphoma (dated by TCRdb to 2020 to 2021). About the investigation overall: Nivolumab dosing was 3 mg/kg intravenously every 2 weeks, continuing until either disease progression or unacceptable toxicity. A peripheral blood immune signature of response to PD-1 blockade in classical Hodgkin lymphoma was defined using TCR beta sequencing and CyTOF. Beyond this particular receptor, the publication reports: Trial patients achieving complete response had baseline diversity similar to newly diagnosed patients, whereas partial responders and progressors had significantly lower diversity. CD4+ but not CD8+ TCR diversity rose significantly by C4D1 (p=0.0027 vs p=0.16), most apparent in complete responders (p=0.02). Lower diversity was seen in patients whose nivolumab began less than 1 year after ASCT, and these patients were left out of later analyses so that immune reconstitution would not confound the results. Baseline TCR diversity was reported as lower in newly diagnosed patients than in healthy donors, and lower still in relapsed/refractory patients. The study covered only a single clinical trial cohort, and the causes of the repertoire differences, possibly disease activity or prior therapy, were still not defined.

Deletion took 5 bases off V and 2 bases off J, with a span of 15 bases between the germline ends. CDR1 and CDR2 are read off the germline V gene (reference sequence) as SGHNT and YYREEE. From the cysteine up to the phenylalanine, the CDR3 has a length of 15 residues. Of the read, only the CDR3 DNA is kept; its 45 bases are in frame from base 1. The sample's time point label, decoded: cycle 1 day 1 (C1D1), immediately before nivolumab initiation. Every trial patient had relapsed after autologous stem cell transplantation, and cohorts A, B and C differed in prior brentuximab vedotin exposure. The trial cohort comprised around 60 patients with relapsed/refractory classical Hodgkin lymphoma whose best overall responses were complete response, partial response or progressive disease. Trial patients were treated with single-agent nivolumab in the multi-cohort phase II CheckMate 205 trial. An independent review committee assessed best overall response by applying the 2007 International Working Group response criteria. Trial PBMCs were obtained immediately prior to nivolumab initiation (C1D1) and on therapy at cycle 2 day 1 and cycle 4 day 1. Peripheral blood was collected in 8 mL Vacutainer Cell Preparation Tubes, from which PBMCs were isolated by centrifugation and then cryopreserved.

The chain couples TRBV5-4 to TRBJ2-3, with a weak D call of TRBD1 (5 bases match). The sequences come from peripheral blood mononuclear cells (PBMCs), collected at baseline. The source of this sequence is a human donor with classical Hodgkin lymphoma. The bases read TGTGCCAGCAGTAGAGCAGACAGCATCACAGATACGCAGTATTTT. Its protein product is CASSRADSITDTQYF.